These 2 T cell receptor beta chains were all obtained from the same sample, sequenced in a study of blood T cells in healthy people across ages. Next came a second PCR, run for roughly 6 to 11 cycles, which used a sample-barcoded 5' primer along with a J-beta primer mix. TCRdb fed the 5' RACE reads into MiXCR, producing one record per CDR3 protein. The sample has roughly 500,000 distinct CDR3 sequences, 27% seen once. Material for sequencing was blood. These receptor sequences come from a woman in her 70s in good health.

This clonotype occurred many times. DNA for the CDR3: TGTGCCAGCAGTTTGGGACCATATTCACCCCTCCACTTT. Its translation is CASSLGPYSPLHF. The rearrangement uses TRBV12-3 or TRBV12-4 and TRBJ1-6; a weak D match, TRBD1 (5 bases). There are 13 residues in the CDR3. V lost 3 bases and J lost 8, with 8 bases in between.

This chain connects TRBV5-1 to TRBJ2-5; 7 positions agree with TRBD2. CDR1 and CDR2 from the germline V gene are SGHRS and YFSETQ. There are 15 residues in the CDR3. The V gene end was trimmed by 1 base and the J gene end by 4 bases; junction bases not matched to a gene: 7. CDR3 coding DNA: TGCGCCAGCAGCTTGCGCGGGGGAGGTGGAGAGACCCAGTACTTC. It specifies CASSLRGGGGETQYF.